Below, 31 T cell receptor beta chains from the same sample are listed, as sequenced in a study of molecular identifiers for immune sequencing clone quantification. Using its own MiXCR run on the PCR reads, TCRdb lists one record per CDR3 protein. The table records about 320,000 distinct CDR3 sequences, roughly 23% of them present only once. Source material: naive CD8+ T cells from blood, with Jurkat cell RNA spiked in. Subset meaning: FACS-sorted CD8+CD4-CCR7+CD45RA+ naive T cells. The receptors stem from a human donor in good health. Some libraries in this study had Jurkat cell RNA spiked in.

The rearrangement joins TRBV27 to TRBJ2-7; 9 nucleotides match TRBD1. Germline CDR1 MNHEY, CDR2 SMNVEV (reference sequence). With V trimmed by 7 bases and J by 6 bases, 16 bases remained unmatched. The CDR3 spans 16 residues. The CDR3: CASTFYLPGQGSEQYF. For the CDR3, the DNA is TGTGCCAGCACCTTTTACCTGCCGGGACAGGGATCCGAGCAGTACTTC.

Notes on this clonotype: A read error is possible here, since a much larger clone lies one base away. This chain links TRBV20-1 with TRBJ2-7; no definite D call. This CDR3 contains 13 residues. Germline values: CDR1 DFQATT, CDR2 SNEGSKA (reference sequence). CDR3 DNA sequence: TGCAGTGTTAGAGTGGGATTCTCCTACGAGCAGTACTTC. This sequence encodes CSVRVGFSYEQYF.

Of note for this clonotype: The junction departs from the called germline gene at one end, perhaps through a read error. The CDR3 here is CASSLYRGRQETQCF. CDR3 DNA: TGTGCCAGCAGTTTATACCGGGGACGGCAAGAGACCCAGTGCTTC. This chain joins TRBV27 and TRBJ2-5; TRBD1 or TRBD2 may be the D gene (5 bases each). Per germline, CDR1 MNHEY and CDR2 SMNVEV (reference sequence). The CDR3 consists of 15 residues.

A note on this clonotype: This may be a read error: a much more frequent sequence differs by one nucleotide. The chain employs TRBV9 and TRBJ2-3; D gene ambiguous. TRBJ1-5 matches the DNA end more closely, so the J call is doubtful. The CDR3 is made up of 16 amino acids. The germline gives CDR1 SGDLS, CDR2 YYNGEE. CDR3 DNA: TGTGCCAGCAGCGTATGGTTCGCTAGCGGCACAGATACGCAGCATTTT. Protein product: CASSVWFASGTDTQHF.

This clonotype was seen repeatedly, ten times or more. V and J are TRBV27 and TRBJ1-2; 11 nucleotides agree with TRBD1. V was clipped by 4 bases and J by 3 bases; unmatched bases: 7. Germline V gives CDR1 MNHEY, CDR2 SMNVEV (reference sequence). The CDR3 spans 16 residues. The CDR3 region is CASSSDGTGGYYGYTF. In DNA, the CDR3 is TGTGCCAGCAGTTCGGACGGGACAGGGGGTTACTATGGCTACACCTTC.

This clonotype has at least ten counts. The gene calls are TRBV6-2 or TRBV6-3 and TRBJ1-2; D unresolved. Looked up from germline, CDR1 is MNHEY and CDR2 is SVGEGT. This CDR3 contains 15 residues. V was pared by 6 bases and J by 10 bases, with 24 bases between. CDR3 sequence: CASSPVGPGLLDYTF. The CDR3 coding sequence is TGTGCCAGCAGCCCCGTAGGACCTGGGCTCCTAGACTACACCTTC.

This clonotype was seen more than once but under ten times. The V call is TRBV3-1, the J call TRBJ1-4, with D possibly TRBD1 on 5 matching bases. CDR1 LGHDT and CDR2 YNNKEL come from the germline V gene (reference sequence). The ends were cut back, 2 bases at V and 6 bases at J, with 16 bases in the middle. This CDR3 is 16 amino acids long. CDR3 DNA sequence: TGTGCCAGCAGCCAACCGGGGCGGGTCAGATATGAAAAACTGTTTTTT. This gives the protein CASSQPGRVRYEKLFF.

CDR3 nucleotide sequence: TGCAGCGTTGAAGTGCTGGGGGAACACTCCTACGAGCAGTACTTC. Translating it yields CSVEVLGEHSYEQYF. The chain joins TRBV29-1 to TRBJ2-7; D is possibly TRBD1 or TRBD2 (5 bases each). Germline V gene data show CDR1 as SQVTM and CDR2 as ANQGSEA. This CDR3 has 15 residues. The V end lost 1 base, the J end lost 0 bases, and 13 bases lay between the germline ends.

This chain uses TRBV7-6 with TRBJ2-3; tentatively, D is TRBD1 or TRBD2 (5 bases each). Germline lookup yields CDR1 SGHVS and CDR2 FNYEAQ. V was clipped by 1 base and J by 4 bases, with 12 bases between them. The CDR3 consists of 15 residues. The CDR3 spells CASSLGVRGADTQYF. In DNA form, the CDR3 reads TGTGCCAGCAGCTTAGGGGTTAGAGGGGCAGATACGCAGTATTTT.

This clonotype showed up just a few times. This chain links TRBV2 with TRBJ2-5; TRBD1 agrees at 7 bases. V lost 6 bases and J lost 2; bases outside the gene matches: 12. The CDR3 runs 16 residues. CDR1 is SNHLY and CDR2 is FYNNEI in the germline V gene. The CDR3 here is CASRRETGFGQETQYF. CDR3 in DNA: TGTGCCAGCAGGAGAGAGACAGGGTTTGGGCAAGAGACCCAGTACTTC.

This clonotype was recorded many times. This chain uses TRBV2 with TRBJ2-1; 9 positions match TRBD2. The germline V gene has CDR1 SNHLY and CDR2 FYNNEI. CDR3 length: 15 amino acids. Trimming at V came to 9 bases and at J to 5 bases, leaving 11 bases not matched to a gene. The CDR3 nucleotides read TGTGCCAGAGAGAAGGGACTAGCTCTGGACAATGAGCAGTTCTTC. Translating it yields CAREKGLALDNEQFF.

This clonotype has a count of ten or more. DNA of the CDR3: TGTGCCAGCAGCTCCCGGGACAGGGCCCCGAGCCTAAGTTACGAGCAGTACTTC. Residues: CASSSRDRAPSLSYEQYF. This chain links TRBV5-4 with TRBJ2-7; 9 positions match TRBD1. Germline V gives CDR1 SGHNT, CDR2 YYREEE (reference sequence). This CDR3 contains 18 residues. V trimming: 3 bases; J trimming: 4 bases; junction bases outside the gene matches: 17.

This clonotype was detected once. Since a much larger clone is just one base distant, this may be a read error. The CDR3 sequence is CSVTRKNTEAFF. The CDR3, as DNA: TGCAGCGTTACCAGGAAAAACACTGAAGCTTTCTTT. This chain joins TRBV29-1 and TRBJ1-1; no clear D. V lost 5 bases and J lost 2, with 9 bases in between. The CDR3 contains 12 residues. Germline assignment: CDR1 SQVTM and CDR2 ANQGSEA.

This clonotype appeared many times. The chain uses TRBV7-9 and TRBJ2-3; D may be TRBD2 (6 bases). This CDR3 contains 16 residues. Germline loops: CDR1 SEHNR, CDR2 FQNEAQ (reference sequence). V gave up 0 bases and J gave up 0 bases, with 10 bases separating them. The CDR3 region has the DNA TGTGCCAGCAGCTTAGCGCCGGCGGGGAGCACAGATACGCAGTATTTT. This encodes CASSLAPAGSTDTQYF.

The chain recombines TRBV20-1 with TRBJ2-2; D not certain. CDR1 is DFQATT, CDR2 SNEGSKA, per germline (reference sequence). V gave up 6 bases and J gave up 1 base, with 12 bases separating them. The CDR3 is 14 residues long. The CDR3 nucleotides are TGCAGTGCGCAGGACCGGGTGAACACCGGGGAGCTGTTTTTT. This translates into CSAQDRVNTGELFF.

This clonotype has a count of ten or more. V usage is TRBV7-9 and J usage is TRBJ1-3; D call uncertain. Trimming shortened V by 5 bases and J by 0 bases, and 8 bases separated the two germline ends. The CDR3 has 14 residues. Germline CDR1 SEHNR, CDR2 FQNEAQ (reference sequence). In DNA form, the CDR3 reads TGTGCCAGCAGCCCAGCCAGCTCTGGAAACACCATATATTTT. Encoded protein: CASSPASSGNTIYF.

To note about this clonotype: A single base separates this from a much larger clone, so it may be a read error. This chain links TRBV21-1 with TRBJ1-1; the table assigns TRBD1, which was not confirmed against the DNA. TRBV21-1 is designated a pseudogene. The CDR3 loop spans 14 amino acids. CDR3 sequence: CASSAEDSNTEAFF. The CDR3 DNA sequence: TGTGCCAGCAGCGCTGAGGACAGCAACACTGAAGCTTTCTTT.

As for this clonotype: Without the conserved terminal phenylalanine or tryptophan, this CDR3 likely stems from a read error. The chain is built from TRBV27 and TRBJ2-7, with unresolved D. Trimming stripped 2 bases from V and 5 bases from J, with 10 bases between. Germline V gene data show CDR1 as MNHEY and CDR2 as SMNVEV (reference sequence). This CDR3 is built from 13 residues. The CDR3 spells CASSLGVLNEQYL. In DNA, the CDR3 is TGTGCCAGCAGTTTAGGGGTTTTAAACGAGCAGTACCTC.

J is TRBJ1-1 and V is TRBV7-9; 7 positions agree with TRBD1. This CDR3 comprises 16 residues. Germline V gene lookup returns CDR1 SEHNR and CDR2 FQNEAQ (reference sequence). V was pared by 1 base and J by 2 bases, with 7 bases of the junction left unmatched. CDR3 protein: CASSLVIGGLNTEAFF. CDR3 in DNA: TGTGCCAGCAGCTTAGTGATAGGGGGCTTAAACACTGAAGCTTTCTTT.

This clonotype was recorded many times. The gene calls are TRBV25-1 and TRBJ2-5; D is unresolved. V was pared by 3 bases and J by 0 bases, with 11 bases between. The CDR3 runs 15 residues. Germline values: CDR1 MGHDK, CDR2 SYGVNS. The CDR3: CASSDRSAYQETQYF. CDR3 in DNA: TGTGCCAGCAGTGATAGGTCTGCGTACCAAGAGACCCAGTACTTC. Full variable domain (outside the CDR3, taken from reference TRBV25-1 and TRBJ2-5): EADIYQTPRYLVIGTGKKITLECSQTMGHDKMYWYQQDPGMELHLIHYSYGVNSTEKGDLSSESTVSRIRTEHFPLTLESARPSHTSQYLCASSDRSAYQETQYFGPGTRLLVL.

There are many counts of this clonotype. This chain uses TRBV5-6 with TRBJ2-2; D unresolved. The germline V gene encodes CDR1 SGHDT and CDR2 YYEEEE. This CDR3 is built from 16 residues. V was pared by 6 bases and J by 5 bases, with 20 bases between. CDR3 sequence (DNA): TGTGCCAGCAACGGACCCCCCCCGGTGAGGACCGGGGAGCTGTTTTTT. Translated, it gives CASNGPPPVRTGELFF.

This clonotype has more than one count but fewer than ten. The V gene is TRBV6-2 or TRBV6-3, the J gene TRBJ2-2; D tentatively fits TRBD1 or TRBD2 (5 bases each). The CDR3 length is 14 residues. CDR1 is MNHEY and CDR2 is SVGEGT in the germline V gene. The V end lost 6 bases, the J end lost 6 bases, and 14 bases lay between the germline ends. This CDR3 reads CASRRGVSAGELFF. Here the CDR3 DNA reads TGTGCCAGCAGAAGAGGGGTGTCGGCCGGGGAGCTGTTTTTT.

In regard to this clonotype: One end of the junction is discordant with germline, which a read error may explain. The rearrangement links TRBV7-8 to TRBJ2-7, with D uncertain. The CDR3 contains 12 residues. Germline V CDR1 and CDR2: SGHVS, FQNEAQ. Here the CDR3 DNA reads TGTGCCGGCAGCTTAGCCCGCTACGAGCAGTACTTC. It specifies CAGSLARYEQYF.

With regard to this clonotype: It may be a read error: a sequence one base away is much more abundant. It is likely a read error, because the conserved phenylalanine at the end of the CDR3 is missing. No DNA is shown, since the ends of the CDR3 on it are uncertain; the CDR3 is the one TCRdb lists. The V call is TRBV7-9, the J call TRBJ1-2. CDR1 is SEHNR and CDR2 is FQNEAQ in the germline V gene (reference sequence). The CDR3 spans 12 residues, counting both ends. CDR3 protein: CASSLESGDVHL.

This clonotype has more than one count but fewer than ten. V gene TRBV6-1 combines with J gene TRBJ1-5, with D possibly being TRBD1 (6 bases). V shed 4 bases and J shed 6 bases, with 10 bases lying between them. Germline-derived CDR1 and CDR2 are MNHNS and SASEGT. The CDR3 extends over 13 amino acids. CDR3 DNA: TGTGCCAGCAGTGGGGACACCGGTCAGCCCCAGCATTTT. Its translation: CASSGDTGQPQHF.

V and J are TRBV4-1 and TRBJ2-3, with 11 nucleotides matching TRBD2. V gave up 3 bases and J gave up 15 bases; unmatched junction bases: 11. Germline CDR1 MGHRA, CDR2 YSYEKL. This CDR3 has 14 residues. CDR3 sequence reads: CASSQTPGLAAFYF. The CDR3 DNA sequence: TGCGCCAGCAGCCAGACACCGGGACTAGCGGCTTTTTATTTT.

This clonotype was observed a handful of times. The chain joins TRBV7-6 to TRBJ2-7; TRBD1 aligns across 7 bases. This CDR3 has 15 residues. CDR1 SGHVS and CDR2 FNYEAQ come from the germline V gene. V shed 1 base and J 4 bases; nucleotides not matched to a gene: 7. The CDR3 loop reads CASSLEVTGEYEQYF. In DNA, the CDR3 is TGTGCCAGCAGCTTAGAGGTTACAGGGGAGTACGAGCAGTACTTC.

Note on this clonotype: The CDR3 does not end in the conserved phenylalanine or tryptophan, so this is likely a read error. V is TRBV9 and J is TRBJ2-3; TRBD2 agrees at 7 bases. Looked up from germline, CDR1 is SGDLS and CDR2 is YYNGEE. CDR3 length equals 16 residues. Germline trimming cut 0 bases from V and 4 bases from J; bases unmatched to any gene: 8. The CDR3 DNA reads as TGTGCCAGCAGCGTAGAAGGGAGGGGTGAGTCAGATACGCAGTATCTT. Translated: CASSVEGRGESDTQYL.

V and J are TRBV10-3 and TRBJ2-2; D may be TRBD2 (5 bases). The CDR3 is made up of 15 amino acids. The V end was cut by 3 bases, the J end by 7 bases, with 15 bases between. CDR1 ENHRY and CDR2 SYGVKD come from the germline V gene. The CDR3 DNA follows: TGTGCCATCAGTGACCGAAAGGACGGACTCGGGGAGCTGTTTTTT. Translation: CAISDRKDGLGELFF.

The chain joins TRBV6-6 to TRBJ1-5, with 10 positions matching TRBD1. Germline-derived CDR1 and CDR2 are MNHNY and SVGAGI (reference sequence). The CDR3 runs to 14 residues. J lost 4 bases, V lost 6 bases, and 3 bases had no gene match. CDR3 in amino acids: CASSGTGANQPQHF. DNA of the CDR3: TGTGCCAGCAGCGGGACAGGGGCTAATCAGCCCCAGCATTTT.

Details on this clonotype: Being one base from a much bigger clone, this may be a read error. CDR3 protein: CASGSVETRNTEAFF. In DNA form, the CDR3 reads TGTGCCAGCGGATCCGTGGAGACTCGCAACACTGAAGCTTTCTTT. The chain carries TRBV6-1 and TRBJ1-1, with D uncertain. This CDR3 is 15 amino acids long. Germline V gene lookup returns CDR1 MNHNS and CDR2 SASEGT. Trimming took off 8 bases at V and 2 bases at J, with 18 bases between the two ends.